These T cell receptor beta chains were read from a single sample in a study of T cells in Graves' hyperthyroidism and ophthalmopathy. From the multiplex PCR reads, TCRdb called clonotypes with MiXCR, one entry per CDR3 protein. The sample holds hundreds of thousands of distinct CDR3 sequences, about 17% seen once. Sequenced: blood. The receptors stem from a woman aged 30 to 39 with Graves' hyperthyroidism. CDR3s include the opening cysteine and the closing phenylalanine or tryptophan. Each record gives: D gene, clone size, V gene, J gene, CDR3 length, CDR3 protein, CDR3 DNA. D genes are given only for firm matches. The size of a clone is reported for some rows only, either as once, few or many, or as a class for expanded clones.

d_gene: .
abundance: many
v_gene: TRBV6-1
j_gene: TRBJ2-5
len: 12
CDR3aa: CASSAQTETQYF
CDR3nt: TGTGCCAGCAGTGCCCAGACAGAGACCCAGTACTTC

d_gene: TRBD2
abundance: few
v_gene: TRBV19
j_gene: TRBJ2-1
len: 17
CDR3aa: CASSGGVLAGVGNEQFF
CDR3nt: TGTGCCAGTAGTGGTGGGGTACTAGCGGGAGTGGGTAATGAGCAGTTCTTC

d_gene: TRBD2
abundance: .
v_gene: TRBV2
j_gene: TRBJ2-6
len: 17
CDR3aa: CASRGLAGSLGANVLTF
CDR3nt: TGTGCCAGCAGAGGACTAGCGGGGTCCCTTGGGGCCAACGTCCTGACTTTC

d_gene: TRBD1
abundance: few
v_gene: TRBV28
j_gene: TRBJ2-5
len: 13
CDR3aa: CAGSFDRVGLQYF
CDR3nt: TGTGCCGGCAGTTTCGACAGGGTAGGGTTACAGTACTTC

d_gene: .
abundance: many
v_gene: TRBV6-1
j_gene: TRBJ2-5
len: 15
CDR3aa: CASSLSGQKQETQYF
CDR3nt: TGTGCCAGCTCTCTATCCGGACAGAAGCAAGAGACCCAGTACTTC

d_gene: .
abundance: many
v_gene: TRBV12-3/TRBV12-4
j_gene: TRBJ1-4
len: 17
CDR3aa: CASSSRAAALTNEKLFF
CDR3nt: TGTGCCAGCAGTTCCCGGGCGGCCGCTCTAACTAATGAAAAACTGTTTTTT

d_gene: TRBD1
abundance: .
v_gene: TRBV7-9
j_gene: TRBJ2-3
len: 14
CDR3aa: CASSIPQGPDTQYF
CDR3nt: TGTGCCAGCAGCATCCCACAGGGGCCAGATACGCAGTATTTT

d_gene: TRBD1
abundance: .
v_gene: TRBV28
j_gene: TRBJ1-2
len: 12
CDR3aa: CASNKQGRGYTF
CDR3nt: TGTGCCAGCAACAAACAGGGGCGCGGCTACACCTTC

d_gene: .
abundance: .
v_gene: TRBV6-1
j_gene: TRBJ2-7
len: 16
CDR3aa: CASSPKVRDGSYEQYF
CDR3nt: TGTGCCAGCTCGCCTAAAGTCCGGGACGGCTCCTACGAGCAGTACTTC

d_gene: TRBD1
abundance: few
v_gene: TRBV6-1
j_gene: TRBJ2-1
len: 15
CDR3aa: CASTNDRGGQGEQFF
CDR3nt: TGTGCCAGCACCAACGACAGGGGAGGACAGGGGGAGCAGTTCTTC

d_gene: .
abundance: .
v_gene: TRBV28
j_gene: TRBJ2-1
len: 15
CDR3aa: CASSSPGVHYNEQFF
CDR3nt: TGTGCCAGCAGTTCCCCGGGAGTTCACTACAATGAGCAGTTCTTC

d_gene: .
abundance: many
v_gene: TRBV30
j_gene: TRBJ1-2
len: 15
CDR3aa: CAWSVYETVSYGYTF
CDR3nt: TGTGCCTGGAGTGTCTACGAGACAGTAAGCTATGGCTACACCTTC

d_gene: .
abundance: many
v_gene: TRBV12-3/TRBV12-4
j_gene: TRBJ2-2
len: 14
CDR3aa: CATTNRGNRRELFF
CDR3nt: TGTGCCACTACAAATCGTGGGAACCGCCGGGAGCTGTTTTTT

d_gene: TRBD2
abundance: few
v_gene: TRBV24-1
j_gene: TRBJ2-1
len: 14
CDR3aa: CATRGLAGDNEQFF
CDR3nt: TGTGCCACCAGGGGACTAGCGGGAGACAATGAGCAGTTCTTC

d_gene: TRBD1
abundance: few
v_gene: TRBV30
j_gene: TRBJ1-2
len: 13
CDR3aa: CAWSHDRGLGYTF
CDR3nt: TGTGCCTGGAGCCATGACAGGGGGCTTGGCTACACCTTC

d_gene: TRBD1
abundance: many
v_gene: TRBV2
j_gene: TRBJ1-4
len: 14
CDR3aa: CASNQQGTNEKLFF
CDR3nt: TGTGCCAGCAACCAACAGGGGACTAATGAAAAACTGTTTTTT

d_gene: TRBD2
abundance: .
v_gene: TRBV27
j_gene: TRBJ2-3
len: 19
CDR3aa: CAVRGQAGLAGRNTDTQYF
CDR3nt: TGTGCCGTCCGGGGGCAGGCTGGATTAGCGGGGAGAAACACAGATACGCAGTATTTT

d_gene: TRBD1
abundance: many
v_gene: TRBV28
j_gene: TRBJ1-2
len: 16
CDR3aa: CASSSPPGQVAYGYTF
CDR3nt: TGTGCCAGCAGTTCCCCCCCCGGACAGGTAGCCTATGGCTACACCTTC

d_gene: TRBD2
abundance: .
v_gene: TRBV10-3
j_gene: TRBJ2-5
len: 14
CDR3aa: CATGLAGVRETQYF
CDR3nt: TGTGCCACCGGACTAGCGGGAGTGCGAGAGACCCAGTACTTC

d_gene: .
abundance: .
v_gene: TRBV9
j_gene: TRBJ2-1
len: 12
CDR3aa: CASSASYNEQSF
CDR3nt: TGTGCCAGCAGCGCCAGTTACAATGAGCAGTCCTTC

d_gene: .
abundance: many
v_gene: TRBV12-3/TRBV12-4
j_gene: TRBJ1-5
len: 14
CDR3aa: CASSLGSTNQPQHF
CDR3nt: TGTGCCAGCAGTTTAGGATCGACAAATCAGCCCCAGCATTTT

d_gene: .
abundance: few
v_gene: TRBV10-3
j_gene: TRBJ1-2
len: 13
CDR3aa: CAITGAAVGGYTF
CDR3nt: TGTGCCATCACCGGGGCGGCAGTGGGGGGCTACACCTTC

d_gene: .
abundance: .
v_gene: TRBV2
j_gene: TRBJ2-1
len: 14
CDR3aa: CASSTEWARDEQFF
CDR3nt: TGTGCCAGCAGTACCGAGTGGGCTAGGGATGAGCAGTTCTTC

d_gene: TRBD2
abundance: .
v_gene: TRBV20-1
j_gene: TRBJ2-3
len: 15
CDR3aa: CSASRASGRTDTQYF
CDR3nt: TGCAGTGCTAGTCGGGCTAGCGGGAGAACAGATACGCAGTATTTT

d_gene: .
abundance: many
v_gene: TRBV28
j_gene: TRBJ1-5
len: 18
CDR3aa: CASSSYRAPLSGRGPQHF
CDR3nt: TGTGCCAGCAGCTCCTACAGGGCCCCTCTCTCTGGACGTGGGCCCCAGCATTTT

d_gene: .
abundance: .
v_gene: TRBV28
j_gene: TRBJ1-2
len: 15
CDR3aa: CASRTLGGGYPGYTF
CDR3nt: TGTGCCAGCAGAACCCTGGGAGGGGGTTACCCTGGCTACACCTTC

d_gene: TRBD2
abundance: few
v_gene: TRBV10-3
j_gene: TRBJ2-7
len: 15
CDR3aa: CAISESSGNIYEQYF
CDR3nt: TGTGCCATCAGTGAGTCTAGCGGGAATATCTACGAGCAGTACTTC

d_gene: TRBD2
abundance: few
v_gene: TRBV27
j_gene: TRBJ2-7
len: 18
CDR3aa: CASSYQPTSGRHSYEQYF
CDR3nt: TGTGCCAGCAGTTACCAACCGACTAGCGGGAGGCACTCCTACGAGCAGTACTTC

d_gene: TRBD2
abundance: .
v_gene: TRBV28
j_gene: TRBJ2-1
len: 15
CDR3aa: CASLRLAGSYNEQFF
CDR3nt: TGTGCCAGCCTGCGACTAGCAGGATCCTACAATGAGCAGTTCTTC

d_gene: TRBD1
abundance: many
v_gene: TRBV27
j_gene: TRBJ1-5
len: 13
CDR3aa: CASSWDSRQPQHF
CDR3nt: TGTGCCAGCAGTTGGGACAGCCGGCAGCCCCAGCATTTT